Listed here are 8 T cell receptor beta chains from one sample, sequenced in a study of shared clonotypes between healthy human individuals. Method: immunoSEQ multiplex PCR; TCRdb's copy keeps in-frame clones and lacks some. This table has 850,000 to 1,200,000 clones, about 77% appearing once. The sequenced material came from memory CD4+ T cells sorted from blood. The subset denotes: CD45RA-negative fraction. Receptor source: a man aged 18 to 29 in good health.

V gene TRBV15 combines with J gene TRBJ2-5; maybe TRBD2 (6 bases). Germline V lookup: CDR1 LNHNV, CDR2 YYDKDF (reference sequence). This CDR3 is 17 amino acids long. V lost 5 bases and J 3 bases, leaving 22 bases between the germline ends. CDR3: CATSGGAGMIWKETQYF. In nucleotides, the CDR3 is TGTGCCACCAGCGGGGGAGCGGGTATGATTTGGAAAGAGACCCAGTACTTC.

The chain carries TRBV4-2 and TRBJ1-5; D unresolved. This CDR3 is 15 amino acids long. Germline CDR1 LGHNA, CDR2 YNFKEQ. Trimming pared 2 bases from V and 7 bases from J, leaving 15 bases between. The CDR3 reads CASSQHPVTGQPQHF. Written as DNA, the CDR3 is TGTGCCAGCAGCCAACACCCAGTAACGGGACAGCCCCAGCATTTT.

The chain joins TRBV7-8 to TRBJ2-6; possibly TRBD1 for D (6 bases). Trimming removed 6 bases from V and 5 bases from J, with 17 bases in between. The germline gives CDR1 SGHVS, CDR2 FQNEAQ. CDR3 length: 16 amino acids. This CDR3 is CASRNTQGTRANVLTF. The CDR3 DNA is TGTGCCAGCAGAAATACACAGGGCACGCGGGCCAACGTCCTGACTTTC.

V gene TRBV19 combines with J gene TRBJ2-1, with TRBD2 matching 7 bases. After removal of 3 bases from V and 7 bases from J, the junction contained 18 bases not matched to a gene. Germline CDR1 and CDR2: LNHDA and SQIVND (reference sequence). The length of the CDR3 is 18 residues. CDR3 amino acids: CASSINGAGTTLRNEQFF. Here the CDR3 DNA reads TGTGCCAGTAGTATTAACGGAGCGGGGACTACATTAAGGAATGAGCAGTTCTTC.

This clone was counted a few times. The V gene is TRBV4-1, the J gene TRBJ1-6; D call uncertain. Germline CDR1 MGHRA, CDR2 YSYEKL. The CDR3 sequence is 15 residues long. V gave up 0 bases and J gave up 10 bases, with 13 bases separating them. The CDR3 sequence is CASSQDGQNRSPLHF. CDR3 in DNA: TGCGCCAGCAGCCAAGATGGGCAGAACCGATCACCCCTCCACTTT.

This clone was detected only a few times. The chain employs TRBV18 and TRBJ2-7; the D gene is possibly TRBD1 (5 bases). This CDR3 contains 18 residues. Germline loops: CDR1 KGHSH, CDR2 LQKENI. The V end lost 4 bases, the J end lost 7 bases, and 29 bases lay between the germline ends. CDR3 nucleotides: TGTGCCAGCTCACTAACTATACAAAGTCAGGGATATACGCTGGAGCAGTACTTC. Translation: CASSLTIQSQGYTLEQYF.

The V gene is TRBV25-1, the J gene TRBJ1-4; no clear D. This CDR3 region has 13 residues. The V end lost 4 bases, the J end lost 12 bases, and 15 bases lay between the germline ends. Germline-derived CDR1 and CDR2 are MGHDK and SYGVNS. The CDR3 reads CASSAWENSELFF. The CDR3 DNA is TGTGCCAGCAGTGCTTGGGAAAACAGTGAACTGTTTTTT.

J is TRBJ2-7 and V is TRBV28, with a weak D call TRBD2 (6 bases). Trimming removed 2 bases at V and 0 bases at J, with 14 bases between. Germline V gives CDR1 MDHEN, CDR2 SYDVKM. This CDR3 contains 16 residues. CDR3 nucleotide sequence: TGTGCCAGCAGTTTAGGCGGTGCGGGGAGCTCCTACGAGCAGTACTTC. It encodes CASSLGGAGSSYEQYF.